The 11 T cell receptor beta chains below come from one sample, sequenced in a study of a mutant IDH1 vaccine in newly diagnosed glioma (dated by TCRdb to about 2021). The intended sense of this specimen's time point label: week 11, during vaccination. Each vaccine dose, consisting of 300 ug of a 20-mer mutant IDH1 peptide in Montanide, was administered subcutaneously with topical imiquimod. Libraries were made using the immunoSEQ multiplex PCR assay. Imported from immuneACCESS, the table was reduced by TCRdb to in-frame sequences with V and J called. These copies leave out some clones; in studies compared against another copy, an unresolved V gene accounts for under half, and the cause of the remainder is not known. The sample table holds around 24,000 clones, of which 70% to 80% were seen once. 7% to 9% of the sample is held by the ten biggest clonotypes. What these receptors recognize is not known.

The sample was PBMCs, taken from a glioma patient whose treatment included an IDH1 peptide vaccine. These receptors all come from a man aged 35 to 55 with glioma.

This chain links TRBV7-2 with TRBJ1-1, with TRBD1 matching 10 bases. CDR3 length: 14 amino acids. Unmatched junction bases numbered 3, after V lost 8 bases and J lost 0 bases. Germline loops: CDR1 SGHTA, CDR2 FQGNSA. The CDR3 bases are TGTGCCAGCGGACAGGGGGTCCTGAACACTGAAGCTTTCTTT. Protein product: CASGQGVLNTEAFF.

This chain joins TRBV5-1 and TRBJ1-2, with TRBD1 identical over 8 bases. The CDR3 is 15 amino acids. Germline-derived CDR1 and CDR2 are SGHRS and YFSETQ. The ends lost 0 bases at V and 8 bases at J; junction bases unmatched: 9. The CDR3, as DNA: TGCGCCAGCAGCTTGGAGCGGGACAGGCCAGGGGGCTACACCTTC. It is translated as CASSLERDRPGGYTF. Filled out from reference TRBV5-1 and TRBJ1-2, the complete variable domain reads KAGVTQTPRYLIKTRGQQVTLSCSPISGHRSVSWYQQTPGQGLQFLFEYFSETQRNKGNFPGRFSGRQFSNSRSEMNVSTLELGDSALYLCASSLERDRPGGYTFGSGTRLTVV.

This chain joins TRBV5-1 and TRBJ1-4; D gene uncertain. The CDR3 has 15 residues. V was trimmed by 5 bases and J by 6 bases, leaving 17 bases between them. The germline gives CDR1 SGHRS, CDR2 YFSETQ. DNA for the CDR3: TGCGCCAGCAGTATAAGCCGGGCGTGGGATGAAAAACTGTTTTTT. Translating gives CASSISRAWDEKLFF.

The chain combines TRBV9 with TRBJ2-3, with 10 bases that match TRBD2. V lost 0 bases, J lost 1 base, and 8 bases stayed unmatched. Per the germline V gene, CDR1 is SGDLS and CDR2 is YYNGEE. The CDR3 has 18 residues. The DNA of the CDR3 is TGTGCCAGCAGCGTAGGGTTAGCGGGAGGCCCCGGCACAGATACGCAGTATTTT. It yields the protein CASSVGLAGGPGTDTQYF.

V is TRBV5-1 and J is TRBJ2-5, with D possibly being TRBD1 (6 bases). CDR1 is SGHRS and CDR2 is YFSETQ in the germline V gene. The CDR3 covers 14 residues. V gave up 4 bases and J gave up 5 bases, with 15 bases separating them. The CDR3 protein is CASSPQQGAETQYF. The CDR3 coding sequence is TGCGCCAGCAGCCCCCAACAGGGAGCGGAGACCCAGTACTTC.

The V and J genes are TRBV9 and TRBJ2-4, with a possible D match to TRBD2 (5 bases). The V gene's germline CDR1 is SGDLS and CDR2 YYNGEE. The CDR3 is 18 residues long. V lost 0 bases and J lost 3, with 19 bases in between. DNA for the CDR3: TGTGCCAGCAGCGTAGGCCTAGCCGTAGCCAGAGACAAAAACATTCAGTACTTC. Residues: CASSVGLAVARDKNIQYF.

The CDR3 region has the DNA TGTGCCATCAGTGACCCCCTTAGCGGGAGGGGGGACGAGCAGTTCTTC. Its translation: CAISDPLSGRGDEQFF. The chain is built from TRBV10-3 and TRBJ2-1; 11 nucleotides agree with TRBD2. This CDR3 is built from 16 residues. The ends lost 3 bases at V and 10 bases at J; junction bases unmatched: 11. CDR1 and CDR2 (germline): ENHRY, SYGVKD.

This chain links TRBV7-2 with TRBJ2-1; TRBD1 matches at 8 bases. The CDR3 runs 13 residues. Germline values: CDR1 SGHTA, CDR2 FQGNSA. Losses at the gene ends were 3 bases for V and 12 bases for J; bases not matched to a gene: 7. Here the CDR3 reads CASSLGTTGVQFF. The CDR3 region has the DNA TGTGCCAGCAGCTTGGGGACGACAGGGGTGCAGTTCTTC.

This clone occurred a few times. This rearrangement joins TRBV7-9 to TRBJ2-6; possibly TRBD1 for D (5 bases). The length of the CDR3 is 15 residues. V was trimmed by 6 bases and J by 11 bases, leaving 20 bases between them. Germline values: CDR1 SEHNR, CDR2 FQNEAQ (reference sequence). The DNA for the CDR3 is TGTGCCAGCAGTTCGGCAGGGAAAAACCTAGACGTCCTGACTTTC. This gives the protein CASSSAGKNLDVLTF.

The chain combines TRBV5-4 with TRBJ2-6; D is unresolved. Looked up from germline, CDR1 is SGHNT and CDR2 is YYREEE (reference sequence). CDR3 length: 15 residues. V was pared by 0 bases and J by 4 bases, with 8 bases between. In nucleotides, the CDR3 is TGTGCCAGCAGCTTGGCGCTGAGGGGGGCCAACGTCCTGACTTTC. The encoded protein is CASSLALRGANVLTF.

This rearrangement joins TRBV5-6 to TRBJ2-7, with 9 bases fitting TRBD1. This CDR3 is 16 amino acids long. Germline assignment: CDR1 SGHDT and CDR2 YYEEEE. Losses at the gene ends were 4 bases for V and 2 bases for J; bases not matched to a gene: 10. DNA of the CDR3: TGTGCCAGCAGCGCAAGGGGACAGGGTAATCCCTACGAGCAGTACGTC. Its translation: CASSARGQGNPYEQYV.